This T cell receptor beta chain was recorded in a study of T cells in placental villitis. In terms of the full investigation: To test an allograft-versus-infection hypothesis, the study compared placental TCR-beta repertoires across three groups: villitis of unknown etiology, unaffected controls matched for gestational age, and infectious villitis.

Overall results and qualifications from the work: With bulk tissue sequencing, helper, regulatory or cytotoxic T cells could not be distinguished, nor could maternal versus fetal T cells, and gamma-delta receptors were excluded. Because the paraffin blocks included small amounts of decidua, some of the captured T cells, particularly in controls, may have been decidual rather than villous infiltrates. Higher CMV-specific clone frequencies were found in infectious CMV cases than in villitis of unknown etiology (about 0.01 vs 0.001), and no difference in CMV-specific clone frequencies was seen between villitis of unknown etiology and controls.

TCR-beta CDR3 regions were amplified from genomic DNA with the immunoSEQ v4 bias-controlled multiplex PCR assay, run blinded to group allocation. To estimate nucleated cell and T cell quantities per sample, reference gene primers were included together with the TCR-beta primers. Sequencing of the libraries was performed on an Illumina MiSeq with a 100-cycle paired-end protocol. The paper's data handling went like this. Diversity and richness were calculated in immunoSEQ Analyzer software, with richness determined by iChao1 and clonality derived from Pielou evenness and Shannon diversity (0-1, with higher values meaning less diverse). CDR3 amino acid sequences together with their V/J genes were searched in VDJdb for CMV, EBV and influenza A specificities using confidence 3 and substitution 2. TCR-beta amino acid clonotype overlap between villitis of unknown etiology, infectious villitis and control repertoires was assessed with the Morisita-Horn index. Entries here come from immuneACCESS through TCRdb and include only in-frame sequences with V and J called. Some clones fail to appear in such tables; in the studies checked, an unresolved V gene covers under half of the shortfall, and the cause of the remainder is unknown. The V and J calls and the clone size are those of that table, but D and trimming were determined from the DNA. For this sample the table gives 3,200 or so clones, of which over 60% were detected only once. The ten largest clones add up to about 19% of the sample.

Five infectious villitis placentae were included, four with confirmed cytomegalovirus and one with Toxoplasma gondii, and were not matched to other groups. The mothers in the infectious villitis group were younger, had smaller fetuses, and delivered preterm or had intrauterine demise in two cases. After delivery, the placentae were collected and evaluated both grossly and histologically, and only then was archival tissue selected. Five 10-micron scrolls were cut from each FFPE block, and DNA was isolated using the AllPrep DNA/RNA FFPE Tissue kit. NanoDrop was used to check DNA concentration and purity, while a Bioanalyzer was used to assess RNA quality. Trimming accounts for 7 bases at V and 1 base at J, while the number of junction bases matched to no gene is 8. The CDR1 and CDR2 encoded by the germline V gene (reference sequence) are LNHDA and SQIVND. CDR3 length: 16 amino acids, cysteine to phenylalanine. Solely the CDR3 DNA is kept, with 48 bases framed from the first base.

Of note for this clone: This clone's antigen is unknown. The input lacks base qualities; no much larger clone sits a single base away.

This clonotype was obtained from a human patient with infectious villitis; the placental T cells may come from both mother and fetus. This chain is built from TRBV19 and TRBJ2-2; 8 bases in between match TRBD2. The sample was placental tissue containing maternal and fetal cells. CDR3 protein: CASTRGSGRNTGELFF. The nucleotide sequence is TGTGCCAGTACCCGCGGAAGCGGGAGGAACACCGGGGAGCTGTTTTTT.